This T cell receptor (beta chain) was found in a study of blood T cell repertoires in COVID-19. Whole-study context: Italy, Spain and the United States were the sources of the convalescent and acute COVID-19 samples.

Data came from immunoSEQ multiplex PCR; TCRdb stores just in-frame clones and leaves some out. This table has some 460,000 clones, roughly 91% appearing once. There are 18 residues in the CDR3. The germline V gene has CDR1 SGHTA and CDR2 FQGNSA. The germline V and J ends were trimmed by 6 bases and 0 bases, with 23 bases remaining between them. This clone is a singleton in its sample. The TCR was taken from a woman younger than 45 with acute or convalescent COVID-19. Sequences were obtained from peripheral blood. This rearrangement joins TRBV7-2 to TRBJ1-2; D might be TRBD1 (5 bases). The CDR3: CASRFGNPRVWANYGYTF. The CDR3 coding sequence is TGTGCCAGCAGATTTGGAAACCCCAGGGTTTGGGCTAACTATGGCTACACCTTC.